The source of this T cell receptor (beta chain) is a study of read filtering for tumor transcriptome and immune sequencing. Study-level background: Under ten patients were R-ISS I, approximately 15 were R-ISS II, over 5 were R-ISS III. RNA-seq yielded only roughly 75 to 1,400 TCR reads, IR-seq about 3.5 to 10.27 million.

Study results and caveats: In IR-seq, single-read clonotypes were 75% to 90% of clonotypes but around 3.5% of reads.

The library was built from about 370 ng RNA with molecular barcoded adaptors for alpha/delta and beta/gamma chains. TCRdb processed the reads anew with MiXCR; each CDR3 protein has one entry. This sample yields about 58,000 distinct CDR3 sequences, of which 9% to 15% are seen a single time; approximately 16% belongs to the top ten. Germline CDR1 and CDR2: MNHEY and SVGEGT. With 6 bases removed from V and 2 bases from J, the gap between germline ends came to 14 bases. The CDR3 has 14 amino acids. The sample holds many counts of this clonotype. Its antigen is undetermined. The V call is TRBV6-2 or TRBV6-3, the J call TRBJ2-7; D possibly corresponds to TRBD1 (6 bases). This TCR derives from a donor over 35 with multiple myeloma. The sequencing sample was made of a population of CD138-negative cells sorted from bone marrow. In nucleotides, the CDR3 is TGTGCCAGCAGGCCGAACAGGGTGCCCTACGAGCAGTACTTC. It specifies CASRPNRVPYEQYF.